Sequencing of this T cell receptor beta chain was carried out in a study of glioma-infiltrating T cells. Amplification of TCR alpha and beta CDR3 regions from RNA used iRepertoire nested multiplex PCR. Tissue mRNA or PBMC total RNA, 100-400 ng, went into one-step reverse transcription and amplification. MiXCR, applied by TCRdb to the multiplex PCR reads, yields one record per CDR3 protein. The sample includes over 120,000 distinct CDR3 sequences, around 42% seen only once; the top ten take 15% to 25%. CDR3 size: 15 residues. J gave up 6 bases and V 4 bases, and 8 bases lay outside the gene matches. Germline loops: CDR1 SGHTA, CDR2 FQGNSA. Only a few counts were recorded for this clonotype. Its specificity is not known. General observations from the study: Tissue and blood shared very few CDR3 sequences. Gliomas, especially low-grade, showed above-expected tissue-blood divergence; non-neoplastic patients showed below.

This receptor was taken from a human donor with low-grade glioma or glioblastoma, undergoing nonglioma brain surgery, or in good health (not recorded which). The material sequenced was glioma tissue, nonneoplastic brain tissue, or PBMCs (not recorded which). The chain links TRBV7-2 to TRBJ2-7; 11 positions agree with TRBD1. CDR3 nucleotides: TGTGCCAGCAGCTCTTCCGGGACAGGGGGGCTCGAGCAGTACTTC. Amino acids: CASSSSGTGGLEQYF.